This TCR beta chain is from a study of tissue T cells after allogeneic stem cell transplantation. Regarding the study as a whole: Few T cell clones were shared across patients, but motif clusters showed tissue-specific shared signatures. In patients and mice, blood and spleen missed much of tissue repertoire. TCR repertoires tracked anatomic similarity, regardless of disease or transplant status.

The CDR3 loop spans 12 amino acids. Germline lookup yields CDR1 KGHPV and CDR2 FQNQEV (reference sequence). V lost 7 bases to trimming and J lost 1 base, with 7 bases between them. The time point was: mouse harvest day 14 after allogeneic transplant. Tail vein injection delivered 10^7 T-cell-depleted bone marrow cells and 10^6 splenic CD5+ T cells. Mice had MHC-mismatched B6 into BALB/c GVHD, sampled day 7 or 14. Profiled with immunoSEQ multiplex PCR; TCRdb holds only in-frame clones, not every one. Among 4,500 to 5,000 clones listed, approximately 49% were seen once. This clone was recorded a few times. Its cognate antigen is unknown. Mouse names are used for the genes. The read terminates 1 residue before the CDR3 end, so the remaining end is supplied by the germline J gene.

Sequenced input: lymph node tissue. This clonotype was sampled from a female BALB/c mouse given C57BL/6 T cells with graft-versus-host disease after an allogeneic hematopoietic cell transplant. The genes are TRBV26 and TRBJ1-2; a possible D gene is TRBD1 (6 bases). CDR3 amino acids: CASTQGNSDYTF. The sequenced CDR3 bases are TGTGCCAGCACACAGGGAAACTCCGACTACACC.